This T cell receptor (beta chain) stems from a study of T-cell reconstitution after alpha-beta-depleted transplantation in children (dated by TCRdb to the mid-2010s). Context from the whole study: Using TCR repertoire profiling, the study followed T-cell immune reconstitution in a quantitative way in children after TCRalphabeta/CD19-depleted allogeneic hematopoietic cell transplantation.

The library was obtained by PCR. TCRdb names Illumina HiSeq 2500 as the instrument used. TCR library preparation used molecular barcoding, with unique molecular identifiers applied to normalize quantification of the TCRbeta repertoire. The raw public data were reprocessed by TCRdb itself: fastp quality trimming at Q25, MiXCR clonotype calling, in-frame beta chains only. Rows with one shared CDR3 protein collapse into an entry with the most common genes and DNA. Present in this sample are 450,000 to 600,000 distinct CDR3 sequences, 8% to 11% of which were seen just once. The ten largest clones capture roughly 2% of the sample. There are 14 amino acids in the CDR3, from cysteine to phenylalanine inclusive. CDR3 DNA only is kept here, 42 bases in frame from base 1. The germline V gene sets CDR1 to SGHRS and CDR2 to YFSETQ. V loses 1 base of germline sequence and J loses 4 bases, and the interval between the two ends is 11 bases.

The meaning of the sample's treatment or condition label: allogeneic hematopoietic cell transplantation with graft depleted of TCRalphabeta T cells and CD19 B cells. TCRalphabeta/CD19-depleted allogeneic hematopoietic cell grafts were given to the transplant recipients, all of whom were children. Overall study results and their limits: Hyperexpanded clone frequencies declined over subsequent months; after one year, T-cell counts and TCRbeta diversity were mostly attributed to newly produced T cells. In some patients, the high TCRbeta diversity seen at day 60 was put down to recipient T cells and intrathymic progenitors that had survived conditioning. Apparently early alphabetaT-cell count recovery about two months after transplant reportedly relied on only several hundred rapidly expanded clones derived from non-depleted graft cells.

This clonotype was counted many times. The antigen it recognizes is unknown. Base qualities are missing; no much larger clone stands one base away. This specimen was PBMCs, taken before TCRalphabeta/CD19-depleted stem cell transplant. The receptor's source is a child aged 2-15 years with inherited bone marrow failure, due to receive a stem cell transplant. The chain uses TRBV5-1 and TRBJ1-1; there is no confident call for the D gene. The nucleotide sequence is given as TGCGCCAGCAGCTTGAGAACCCTAGGCACTGAAGCTTTCTTT. This yields the protein CASSLRTLGTEAFF.